This T cell receptor beta chain emerged from a study of T cell changes during pregnancy in multiple sclerosis. This CDR3 region has 16 residues. Germline values: CDR1 SNHLY, CDR2 FYNNEI. V lost 5 bases, J lost 0 bases, and 15 bases lay in between. This table comes from immunoSEQ multiplex PCR, and its TCRdb copy is limited to in-frame clones, with some not included. The table lists some 70,000 clones, 90% to 95% of them singletons. The V and J genes are TRBV2 and TRBJ2-3, with D perhaps TRBD2 (7 bases). The sample in question was peripheral blood, obtained in the second trimester of pregnancy. The sequence derives from a female donor in good health, enrolled as a control in a pregnancy study. The CDR3: CASSHGGGPSTDTQYF. The CDR3 region has the DNA TGTGCCAGCAGTCATGGGGGGGGGCCTAGCACAGATACGCAGTATTTT.